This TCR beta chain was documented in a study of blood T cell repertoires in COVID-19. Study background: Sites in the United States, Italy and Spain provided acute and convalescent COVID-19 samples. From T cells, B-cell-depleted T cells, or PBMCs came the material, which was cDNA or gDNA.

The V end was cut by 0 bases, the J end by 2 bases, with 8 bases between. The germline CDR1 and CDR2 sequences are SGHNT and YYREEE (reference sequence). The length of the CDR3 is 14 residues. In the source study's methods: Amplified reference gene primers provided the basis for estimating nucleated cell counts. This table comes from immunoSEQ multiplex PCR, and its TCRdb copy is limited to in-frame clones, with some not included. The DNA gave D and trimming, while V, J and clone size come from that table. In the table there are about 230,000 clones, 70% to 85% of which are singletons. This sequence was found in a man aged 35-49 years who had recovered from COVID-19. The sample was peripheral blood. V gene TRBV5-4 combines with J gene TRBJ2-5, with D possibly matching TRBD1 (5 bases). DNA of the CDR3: TGTGCCAGCAGCTTGGGGACATTTCAAGAGACCCAGTACTTC. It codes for CASSLGTFQETQYF.